Listed below are T cell receptor beta chains from one sample, sequenced in a study of blood T cell repertoires in COVID-19. The data were produced by immunoSEQ multiplex PCR, yet TCRdb's version contains in-frame clones alone and is incomplete. The sample includes fewer than 250,000 clones, around 80% of them seen just once. The specimen was peripheral blood. Source of these receptors: a woman aged 40 to 50 with acute or convalescent COVID-19. The CDR3 runs from the conserved cysteine through the conserved F or W. D genes are given only for firm matches. A row's size may be missing; if present it is once, few, many or a size class.

D,size,J,V,DNA,CDR3
-,-,TRBJ1-3,TRBV7-2,TGTGCCAGCACCCCACAGAGCTCTGGAAACACCATATATTTT,CASTPQSSGNTIYF
-,few,TRBJ1-2,TRBV19,TGTGCCAGTAGTATGACAGACTATGGCTACACCTTC,CASSMTDYGYTF
-,-,TRBJ2-1,TRBV5-6,TGTGCCAGCAGCCTAGATAACAAGAATGAGCAGTTCTTC,CASSLDNKNEQFF
-,-,TRBJ1-1,TRBV3-1/TRBV3-2,TGTGCCAGCAGCTCCTGGCGGGGGTCGAACACTGAAGCTTTCTTT,CASSSWRGSNTEAFF
TRBD2,-,TRBJ2-3,TRBV24-1,TGTGCCACCAGTGATTTGCGAAGCGGGGCTAGCACAGATACGCAGTATTTT,CATSDLRSGASTDTQYF
-,-,TRBJ1-2,TRBV6-6,TGTGCCAGCAGTTATAGCCGGGACACCGCTAACTATGGCTACACCTTC,CASSYSRDTANYGYTF
TRBD1,-,TRBJ1-6,TRBV28,TGTGCCAGCAGTCCACAACAGGGGGTGTATTCACCCCTCCACTTT,CASSPQQGVYSPLHF
TRBD1,-,TRBJ1-4,TRBV19,TGTGCCAGTAGTATACCCGCGGGACAGGGGATTGAAAAACTGTTTTTT,CASSIPAGQGIEKLFF
-,-,TRBJ1-1,TRBV29-1,TGCAGCGTTGAGGGCGAGGCTTTCTTT,CSVEGEAFF
-,-,TRBJ2-1,TRBV7-3,TGTGCCAGCAGCTCGGACGGGGCCTACAATGAGCAGTTCTTC,CASSSDGAYNEQFF
TRBD2,-,TRBJ2-1,TRBV12-5,TGTGCTAGTGGTTGGACTAGCGGCTACAATGAGCAGTTCTTC,CASGWTSGYNEQFF
-,-,TRBJ2-7,TRBV27,TGTGCCAGCAGTTTCGAGGGGGTCCCCTACGAGCAGTACTTC,CASSFEGVPYEQYF
TRBD2,-,TRBJ2-3,TRBV27,TGTGCCAGCAGTTCATTTAGCGGGAGCGGGGGGGATACGCAGTATTTT,CASSSFSGSGGDTQYF
-,-,TRBJ1-2,TRBV19,TGTGCCAGTAGTGCCCAACAGGGAATCGATGGCTACACCTTC,CASSAQQGIDGYTF
TRBD1,few,TRBJ2-7,TRBV2,TGTGCCAGCAGTGGACAGGGAAAGTCGGACGAGCAGTACTTC,CASSGQGKSDEQYF
TRBD2,few,TRBJ2-1,TRBV19,TGTGCCAGTAGTATAGGACAACTAGCGGGAGTTGAGCAGTTCTTC,CASSIGQLAGVEQFF
TRBD2,-,TRBJ2-3,TRBV18,TGTGCCAGCCACGGCGGGGGCGGGGGGGCCCTCTCTTCGATGGATACGCAGTATTTT,CASHGGGGGALSSMDTQYF
-,-,TRBJ2-7,TRBV18,TGTGCCAGCTCACCGTCACAGACCTACGAGCAGTACTTC,CASSPSQTYEQYF
TRBD2,-,TRBJ2-3,TRBV7-8,TGTGCCAGCAGCTCAGGGACTAGCGCAGATACGCAGTATTTT,CASSSGTSADTQYF
-,-,TRBJ2-3,TRBV5-1,TGCGCCAGCAGCTTGGGCCAGAACACAGATACGCAGTATTTT,CASSLGQNTDTQYF
-,-,TRBJ1-2,TRBV14,TGTGCCAGCAGCCAAGATCTGTCAACAGTCTATGGCTACACCTTC,CASSQDLSTVYGYTF
TRBD2,-,TRBJ2-2,TRBV4-3,TGCGCCAGCAGCCAGGAGGGACTAGCGGTCTCCGGGGAGCTGTTTTTT,CASSQEGLAVSGELFF
-,-,TRBJ1-1,TRBV4-3,TGCGCCAGCAGCCACACAGGGATTCGGGCTGAAGCTTTCTTT,CASSHTGIRAEAFF
TRBD1,few,TRBJ2-7,TRBV6-4,TGTGCCAGCAGTGAGACCAACAGGGGGCCTGGCGAGCAGTACTTC,CASSETNRGPGEQYF
-,-,TRBJ2-1,TRBV7-8,TGTGCCAGCAGCTTAGTAGGGAGTGCGGCCAATGAGCAGTTCTTC,CASSLVGSAANEQFF
TRBD1,-,TRBJ2-7,TRBV5-6,TGTGCCAGCAGCTTATGGACAGGGGGCCCCTACGAGCAGTACTTC,CASSLWTGGPYEQYF
-,few,TRBJ1-1,TRBV9,TGTGCCAGCAGCGTAGGGGGCCCCACTGAAGCTTTCTTT,CASSVGGPTEAFF
-,-,TRBJ2-3,TRBV6-4,TGTGCCAGCGTAGACTCCTCAGATACGCAGTATTTT,CASVDSSDTQYF
-,once,TRBJ2-6,TRBV6-5,TGTGCCAGCAGACTATCTGGGGCCAACGTCCTGACTTTC,CASRLSGANVLTF
-,-,TRBJ1-1,TRBV12-3/TRBV12-4,TGTGCCAGTCGTGAAGCTTTCTTT,CASREAFF
-,-,TRBJ2-1,TRBV10-3,TGTGCCATCAGTGCAACGGGGACTGATCCCTCCTACAATGAGCAGTTCTTC,CAISATGTDPSYNEQFF
TRBD2,-,TRBJ2-7,TRBV7-2,TGTGCCAGCAGCTTCGAGCTAGCGGGAGCGTCCCTAAACGTCGAGCAGTACTTC,CASSFELAGASLNVEQYF